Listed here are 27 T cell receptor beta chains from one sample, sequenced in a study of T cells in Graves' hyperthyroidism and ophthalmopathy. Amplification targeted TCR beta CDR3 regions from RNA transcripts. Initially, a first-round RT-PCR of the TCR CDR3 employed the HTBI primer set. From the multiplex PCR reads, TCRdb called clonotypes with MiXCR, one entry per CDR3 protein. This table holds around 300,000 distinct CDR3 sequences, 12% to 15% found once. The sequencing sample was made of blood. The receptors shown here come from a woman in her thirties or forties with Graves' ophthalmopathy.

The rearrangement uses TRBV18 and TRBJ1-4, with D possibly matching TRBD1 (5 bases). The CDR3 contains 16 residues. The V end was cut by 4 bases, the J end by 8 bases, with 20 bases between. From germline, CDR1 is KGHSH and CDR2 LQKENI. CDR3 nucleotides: TGTGCCAGCTCACGCCTTATATGGGGGAATGGAGAAAAACTGTTTTTT. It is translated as CASSRLIWGNGEKLFF.

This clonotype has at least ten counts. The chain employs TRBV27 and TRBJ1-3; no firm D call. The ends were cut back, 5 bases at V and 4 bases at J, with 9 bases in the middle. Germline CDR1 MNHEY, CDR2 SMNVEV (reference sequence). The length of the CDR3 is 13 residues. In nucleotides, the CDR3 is TGTGCCAGCAGTGCAAACCCCGGAAACACCATATATTTT. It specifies CASSANPGNTIYF.

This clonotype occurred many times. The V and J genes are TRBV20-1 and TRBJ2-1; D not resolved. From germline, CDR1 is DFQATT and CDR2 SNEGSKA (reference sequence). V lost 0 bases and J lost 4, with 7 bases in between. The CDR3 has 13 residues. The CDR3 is CSARDVRYNEQFF. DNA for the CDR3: TGCAGTGCTAGAGATGTCAGATACAATGAGCAGTTCTTC.

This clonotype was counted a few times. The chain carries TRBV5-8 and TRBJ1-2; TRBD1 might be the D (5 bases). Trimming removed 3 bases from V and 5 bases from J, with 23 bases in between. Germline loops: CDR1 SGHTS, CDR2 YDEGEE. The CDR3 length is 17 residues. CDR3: CASSYTSGLPSGYGYTF. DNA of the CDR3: TGTGCCAGCAGCTATACTTCGGGACTCCCATCAGGGTATGGCTACACCTTC.

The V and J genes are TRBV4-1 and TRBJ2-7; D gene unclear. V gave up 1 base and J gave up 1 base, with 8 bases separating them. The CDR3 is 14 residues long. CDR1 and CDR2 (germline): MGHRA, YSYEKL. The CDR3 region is CASSQAEISYEQYF. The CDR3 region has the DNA TGCGCCAGCAGCCAAGCTGAGATTTCCTACGAGCAGTACTTC.

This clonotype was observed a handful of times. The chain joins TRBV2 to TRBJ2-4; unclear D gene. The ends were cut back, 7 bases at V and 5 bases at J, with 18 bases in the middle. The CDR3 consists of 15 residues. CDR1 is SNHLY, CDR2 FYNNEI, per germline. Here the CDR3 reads CASTAFPKQQNIQYF. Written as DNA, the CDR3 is TGTGCCAGCACGGCTTTCCCTAAGCAGCAAAACATTCAGTACTTC.

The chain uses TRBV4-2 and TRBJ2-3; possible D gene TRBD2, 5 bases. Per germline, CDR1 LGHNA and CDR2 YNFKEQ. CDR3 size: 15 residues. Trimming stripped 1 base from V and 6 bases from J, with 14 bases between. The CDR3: CASSQVTLAADTQYF. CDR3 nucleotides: TGTGCCAGCAGCCAAGTGACCCTAGCTGCGGATACGCAGTATTTT.

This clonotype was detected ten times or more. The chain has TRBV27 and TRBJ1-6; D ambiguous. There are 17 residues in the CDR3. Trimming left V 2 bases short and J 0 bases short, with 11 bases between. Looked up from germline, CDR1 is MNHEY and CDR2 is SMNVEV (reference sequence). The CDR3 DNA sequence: TGTGCCAGCAGTTTAAAGCTGTTGAGCTCCTATAATTCACCCCTCCACTTT. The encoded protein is CASSLKLLSSYNSPLHF.

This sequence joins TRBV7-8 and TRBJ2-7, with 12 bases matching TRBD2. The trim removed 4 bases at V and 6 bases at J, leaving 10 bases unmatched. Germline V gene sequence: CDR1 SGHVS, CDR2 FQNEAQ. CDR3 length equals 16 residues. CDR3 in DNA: TGTGCCAGCAGCTCCCCTATGACTAGCGGGGGACCCGAGCAGTACTTC. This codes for CASSSPMTSGGPEQYF.

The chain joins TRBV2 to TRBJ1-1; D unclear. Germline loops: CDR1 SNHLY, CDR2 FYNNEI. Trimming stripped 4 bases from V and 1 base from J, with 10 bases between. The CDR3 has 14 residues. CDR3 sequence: CASSVMGENTEAFF. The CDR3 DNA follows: TGTGCCAGCAGTGTAATGGGAGAGAACACTGAAGCTTTCTTT. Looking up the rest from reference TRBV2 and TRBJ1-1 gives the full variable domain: EPEVTQTPSHQVTQMGQEVILRCVPISNHLYFYWYRQILGQKVEFLVSFYNNEISEKSEIFDDQFSVERPDGSNFTLKIRSTKLEDSAMYFCASSVMGENTEAFFGQGTRLTVV.

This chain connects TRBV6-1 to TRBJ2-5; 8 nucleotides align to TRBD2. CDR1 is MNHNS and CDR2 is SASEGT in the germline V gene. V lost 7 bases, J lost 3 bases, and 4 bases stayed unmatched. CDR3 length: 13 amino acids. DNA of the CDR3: TGTGCCAGCAAACGGGGGGGCGAAGAGACCCAGTACTTC. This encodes CASKRGGEETQYF.

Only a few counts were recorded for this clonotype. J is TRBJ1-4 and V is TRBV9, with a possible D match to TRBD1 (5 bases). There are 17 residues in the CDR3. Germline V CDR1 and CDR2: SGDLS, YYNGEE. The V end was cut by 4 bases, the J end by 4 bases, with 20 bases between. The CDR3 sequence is CASSRDSGRGFNEKLFF. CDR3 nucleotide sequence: TGTGCCAGCAGCCGCGACAGTGGCCGGGGATTTAATGAAAAACTGTTTTTT.

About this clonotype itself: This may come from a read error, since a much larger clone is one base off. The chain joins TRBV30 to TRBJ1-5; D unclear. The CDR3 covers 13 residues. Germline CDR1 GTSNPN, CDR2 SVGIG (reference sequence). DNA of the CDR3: TGTGCCTGGGGTGTAGGGCAGTACCAGCCCCAGCATTTT. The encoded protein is CAWGVGQYQPQHF.

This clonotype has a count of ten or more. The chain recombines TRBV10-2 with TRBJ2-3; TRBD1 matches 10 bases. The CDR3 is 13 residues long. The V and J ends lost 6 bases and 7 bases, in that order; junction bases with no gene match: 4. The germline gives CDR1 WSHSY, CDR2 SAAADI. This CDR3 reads CASRRDRGYTQYF. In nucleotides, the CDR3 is TGCGCCAGCAGACGGGACAGGGGATATACGCAGTATTTT.

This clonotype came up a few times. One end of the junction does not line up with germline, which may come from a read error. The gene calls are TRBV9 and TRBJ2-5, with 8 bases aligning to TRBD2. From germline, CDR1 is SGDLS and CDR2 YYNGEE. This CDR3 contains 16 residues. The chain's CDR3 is CASSVGGLAHQATQYF. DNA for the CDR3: TGTGCCAGCAGCGTAGGAGGACTAGCACACCAAGCGACCCAGTACTTC.

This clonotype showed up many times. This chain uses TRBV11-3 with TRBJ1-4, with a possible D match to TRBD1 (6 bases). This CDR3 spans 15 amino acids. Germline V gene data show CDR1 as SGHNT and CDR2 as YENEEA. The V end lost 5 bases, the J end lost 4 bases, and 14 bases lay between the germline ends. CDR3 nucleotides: TGTGCCAGCAGCCCCGAAGGAGGGGGTAATGAAAAACTGTTTTTT. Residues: CASSPEGGGNEKLFF.

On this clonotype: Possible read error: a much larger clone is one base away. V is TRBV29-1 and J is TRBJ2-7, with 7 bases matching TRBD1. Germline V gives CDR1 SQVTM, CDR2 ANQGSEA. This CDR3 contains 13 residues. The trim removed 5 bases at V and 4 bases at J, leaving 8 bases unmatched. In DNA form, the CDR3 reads TGCAGCGTTTCTGAAGGGGGCAGTTACGAGCAGTACTTC. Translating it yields CSVSEGGSYEQYF.

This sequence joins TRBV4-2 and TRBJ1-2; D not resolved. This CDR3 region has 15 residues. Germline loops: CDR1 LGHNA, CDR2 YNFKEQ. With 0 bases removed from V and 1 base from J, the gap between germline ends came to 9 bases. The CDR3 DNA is TGTGCCAGCAGCCAAGATCTGTCGCGTAACTATGGCTACACCTTC. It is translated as CASSQDLSRNYGYTF.

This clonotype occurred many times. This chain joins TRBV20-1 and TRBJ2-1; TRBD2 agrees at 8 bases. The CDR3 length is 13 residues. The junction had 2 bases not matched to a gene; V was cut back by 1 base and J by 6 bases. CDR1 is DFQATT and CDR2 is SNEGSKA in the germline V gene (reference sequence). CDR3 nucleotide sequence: TGCAGTGCTAGAGCCCGGGGGGGCAATGAGCAGTTCTTC. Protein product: CSARARGGNEQFF.

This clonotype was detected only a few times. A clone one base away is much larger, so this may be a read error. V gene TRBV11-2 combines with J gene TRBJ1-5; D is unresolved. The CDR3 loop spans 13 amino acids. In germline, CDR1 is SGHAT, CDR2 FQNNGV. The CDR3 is CAGSLGWGQPQHF. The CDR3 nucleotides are TGTGCCGGCAGCTTAGGGTGGGGTCAGCCCCAGCATTTT.

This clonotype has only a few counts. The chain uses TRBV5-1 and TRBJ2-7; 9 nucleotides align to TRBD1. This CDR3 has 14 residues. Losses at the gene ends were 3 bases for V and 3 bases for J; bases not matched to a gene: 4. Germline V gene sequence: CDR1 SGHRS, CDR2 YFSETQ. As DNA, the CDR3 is TGCGCCAGCAGCTACCCGGGACAGGGCTACGAGCAGTACTTC. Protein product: CASSYPGQGYEQYF. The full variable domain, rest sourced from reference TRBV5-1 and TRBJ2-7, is KAGVTQTPRYLIKTRGQQVTLSCSPISGHRSVSWYQQTPGQGLQFLFEYFSETQRNKGNFPGRFSGRQFSNSRSEMNVSTLELGDSALYLCASSYPGQGYEQYFGPGTRLTVT.

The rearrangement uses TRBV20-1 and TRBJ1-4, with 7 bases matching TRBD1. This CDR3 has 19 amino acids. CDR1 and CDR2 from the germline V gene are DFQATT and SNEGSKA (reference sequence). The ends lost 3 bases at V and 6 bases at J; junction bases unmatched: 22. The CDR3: CSASPWGTGTAENDEKLFF. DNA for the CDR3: TGCAGTGCTAGTCCCTGGGGTACCGGGACAGCCGAAAATGATGAAAAACTGTTTTTT.

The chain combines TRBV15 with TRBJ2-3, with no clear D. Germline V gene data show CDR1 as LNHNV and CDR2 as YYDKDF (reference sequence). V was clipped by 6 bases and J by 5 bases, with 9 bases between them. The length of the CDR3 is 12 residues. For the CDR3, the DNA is TGTGCCACCAGTTACCTAGGAGATACGCAGTATTTT. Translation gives CATSYLGDTQYF. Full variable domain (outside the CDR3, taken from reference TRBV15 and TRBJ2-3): DAMVIQNPRYQVTQFGKPVTLSCSQTLNHNVMYWYQQKSSQAPKLLFHYYDKDFNNEADTPDNFQSRRPNTSFCFLDIRSPGLGDTAMYLCATSYLGDTQYFGPGTRLTVL.

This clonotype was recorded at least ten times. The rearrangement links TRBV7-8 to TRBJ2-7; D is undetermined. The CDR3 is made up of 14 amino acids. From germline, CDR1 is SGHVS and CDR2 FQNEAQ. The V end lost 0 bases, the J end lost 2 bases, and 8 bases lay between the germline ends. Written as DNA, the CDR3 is TGTGCCAGCAGCTTAGCTGCCGGACCCTACGAGCAGTACTTC. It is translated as CASSLAAGPYEQYF.

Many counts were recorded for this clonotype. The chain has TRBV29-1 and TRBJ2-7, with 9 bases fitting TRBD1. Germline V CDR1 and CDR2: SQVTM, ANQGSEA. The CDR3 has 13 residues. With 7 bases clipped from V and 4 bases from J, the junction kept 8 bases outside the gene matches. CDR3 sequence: CSGSGQGPYEQYF. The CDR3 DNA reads TGCAGCGGTTCGGGACAGGGTCCTTACGAGCAGTACTTC.

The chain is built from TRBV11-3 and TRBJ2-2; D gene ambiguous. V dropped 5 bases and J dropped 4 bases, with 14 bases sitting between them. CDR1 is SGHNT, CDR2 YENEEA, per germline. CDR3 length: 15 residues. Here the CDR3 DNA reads TGTGCCAGCAGCGGAAGTATTTCCGGCACCGGGGAGCTGTTTTTT. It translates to CASSGSISGTGELFF. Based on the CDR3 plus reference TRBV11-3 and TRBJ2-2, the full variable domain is EAGVVQSPRYKIIEKKQPVAFWCNPISGHNTLYWYLQNLGQGPELLIRYENEEAVDDSQLPKDRFSAERLKGVDSTLKIQPAELGDSAVYLCASSGSISGTGELFFGEGSRLTVL.

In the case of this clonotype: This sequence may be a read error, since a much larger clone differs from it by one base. CDR3 residues: CASSWTLQGPPHF. As DNA, the CDR3 is TGTGCCAGCAGTTGGACCCTACAGGGACCCCCCCACTTT. The chain recombines TRBV27 with TRBJ1-6, with a weak D call TRBD1 (6 bases). The germline CDR1 and CDR2 sequences are MNHEY and SMNVEV (reference sequence). This CDR3 has 13 amino acids.